The 27 T cell receptor beta chains listed next were all sequenced from one sample in a study of Ad26.COV2.S vaccination and SARS-CoV-2 variants. Generated by immunoSEQ multiplex PCR, the TCRdb table keeps only in-frame clones and is missing some. The data show about 98,000 clones, about three quarters seen once. The starting material was peripheral blood, obtained after recovery from COVID-19. The receptor source for this set is a human donor who had recovered from COVID-19.

The J gene is TRBJ2-1, the V gene TRBV28; 10 nucleotides align to TRBD1. This CDR3 contains 16 residues. The ends lost 6 bases at V and 1 base at J; junction bases unmatched: 6. The germline gives CDR1 MDHEN, CDR2 SYDVKM. The CDR3 coding sequence is TGTGCCAGCAGCCCCACGGGACAGGGGTCCTACAATGAGCAGTTCTTC. Its protein is CASSPTGQGSYNEQFF.

The J gene is TRBJ1-2, the V gene TRBV5-1; weak D call: TRBD1 (6 bases). Trimming left V 1 base short and J 6 bases short, with 13 bases between. The CDR3 totals 14 residues. Germline V gene sequence: CDR1 SGHRS, CDR2 YFSETQ. In DNA, the CDR3 is TGCGCCAGCAGCTTGTCGACAGGTCTAGATGGCTACACCTTC. Translation gives CASSLSTGLDGYTF.

The chain couples TRBV5-1 to TRBJ2-7, with 8 bases fitting TRBD2. The trim removed 0 bases at V and 2 bases at J, leaving 13 bases unmatched. The CDR3 sequence is 18 residues long. Germline V CDR1 and CDR2: SGHRS, YFSETQ. The CDR3 here is CASSLEAGDSLTTYEQYF. The CDR3 DNA is TGCGCCAGCAGCTTGGAAGCGGGGGACTCTTTAACCACCTACGAGCAGTACTTC.

The CDR3 loop reads CASSLAVRGASDTQYF. The CDR3 nucleotides read TGCGCCAGCAGCTTGGCCGTGCGGGGGGCGTCCGATACGCAGTATTTT. V and J are TRBV5-1 and TRBJ2-3; 8 nucleotides agree with TRBD2. Trimming cost V 0 bases and J 6 bases; bases outside gene matches: 9. Germline CDR1 reads SGHRS; CDR2 reads YFSETQ. The CDR3 runs 16 residues.

This chain joins TRBV9 and TRBJ1-2, with D possibly being TRBD1 (5 bases). The CDR3 runs 14 residues. Trimming left V 1 base short and J 3 bases short, with 10 bases between. CDR1 SGDLS and CDR2 YYNGEE come from the germline V gene. CDR3: CASSVQGTDYGYTF. As DNA, the CDR3 is TGTGCCAGCAGCGTACAGGGCACGGACTATGGCTACACCTTC.

V is TRBV3-1 (or the pseudogene TRBV3-2) and J is TRBJ2-5; D may be TRBD1 or TRBD2 (6 bases each). V lost 0 bases, J lost 4 bases, and 12 bases lay in between. Germline V gene lookup returns CDR1 LGHDT and CDR2 YNNKEL (reference sequence). The length of the CDR3 is 15 residues. As DNA, the CDR3 is TGTGCCAGCAGCCAAGAGGAGGGGGGCCGAGAGACCCAGTACTTC. Its protein is CASSQEEGGRETQYF.

The chain carries TRBV2 and TRBJ2-7, with 9 bases lining up with TRBD1. From germline, CDR1 is SNHLY and CDR2 FYNNEI. The V gene end was trimmed by 6 bases and the J gene end by 0 bases; junction bases not matched to a gene: 9. The CDR3 totals 16 residues. In nucleotides, the CDR3 is TGTGCCAGCAGGGACAGGGGTGAGATGGGCTCCTACGAGCAGTACTTC. Translated, it gives CASRDRGEMGSYEQYF.

The chain has TRBV9 and TRBJ2-3, with TRBD1 as a possible D gene (5 bases). The CDR3 has 13 residues. Germline V CDR1 and CDR2: SGDLS, YYNGEE. V lost 4 bases and J 6 bases, leaving 12 bases between the germline ends. The CDR3 spells CASSPGSGDTQYF. The CDR3 DNA sequence: TGTGCCAGCAGCCCAGGGTCTGGGGATACGCAGTATTTT. The full variable domain, with the rest looked up from reference TRBV9 and TRBJ2-3, is DSGVTQTPKHLITATGQRVTLRCSPRSGDLSVYWYQQSLDQGLQFLIQYYNGEERAKGNILERFSAQQFPDLHSELNLSSLELGDSALYFCASSPGSGDTQYFGPGTRLTVL.

This clone was detected once. This chain joins TRBV9 and TRBJ1-1; 10 bases are shared with TRBD1. The germline CDR1 and CDR2 sequences are SGDLS and YYNGEE. The CDR3 runs to 13 residues. The V segment lost 6 bases and the J segment 3 bases; nucleotides outside the gene matches: 2. The CDR3 DNA follows: TGTGCCAGCAAGGGGACAGGGGACACTGAAGCTTTCTTT. This gives the protein CASKGTGDTEAFF.

V is TRBV5-1 and J is TRBJ1-2; the D gene is possibly TRBD1 (6 bases). CDR1 and CDR2 from the germline V gene are SGHRS and YFSETQ. The CDR3 has 13 amino acids. The V end was cut by 0 bases, the J end by 5 bases, with 8 bases between. Here the CDR3 reads CASSLDREYGYTF. CDR3 sequence (DNA): TGCGCCAGCAGCTTGGACAGGGAATATGGCTACACCTTC.

V and J are TRBV3-1 (or the pseudogene TRBV3-2) and TRBJ1-3, with a weak D call TRBD1 (6 bases). Germline assignment: CDR1 LGHDT and CDR2 YNNKEL (reference sequence). Trimming took 1 base from V and 4 from J, leaving 11 bases between them. This CDR3 spans 15 amino acids. The CDR3 sequence: CASSQGTVTGNTIYF. CDR3 in DNA: TGTGCCAGCAGCCAAGGGACAGTGACAGGAAACACCATATATTTT.

The chain combines TRBV6-6 with TRBJ1-1, with D possibly being TRBD1 (6 bases). This CDR3 comprises 14 residues. Germline CDR1 reads MNHNY; CDR2 reads SVGAGI (reference sequence). Trimming pared 0 bases from V and 3 bases from J, leaving 8 bases between. CDR3 coding DNA: TGTGCCAGCAGTTACTCGGAGGGGGACACTGAAGCTTTCTTT. The encoded protein is CASSYSEGDTEAFF.

V and J are TRBV3-1 (or the pseudogene TRBV3-2) and TRBJ1-2; no clear D gene. Germline CDR1 LGHDT, CDR2 YNNKEL (reference sequence). The CDR3 length is 14 residues. V shed 0 bases and J shed 7 bases, with 12 bases lying between them. The chain's CDR3 is CASSQDEKALGYTF. The CDR3 DNA is TGTGCCAGCAGCCAAGATGAGAAGGCTCTTGGCTACACCTTC.

The chain has TRBV28 and TRBJ1-4; the D is unclear. V was cut by 6 bases and J by 5 bases, with 22 bases left in between. Germline values: CDR1 MDHEN, CDR2 SYDVKM. This CDR3 has 17 residues. The CDR3 DNA sequence: TGTGCCAGCAGCCCCCCTAACCTAGGTTTACTGAATGAAAAACTGTTTTTT. Encoded protein: CASSPPNLGLLNEKLFF. The complete variable domain, with remaining parts taken from reference TRBV28 and TRBJ1-4, reads DVKVTQSSRYLVKRTGEKVFLECVQDMDHENMFWYRQDPGLGLRLIYFSYDVKMKEKGDIPEGYSVSREKKERFSLILESASTNQTSMYLCASSPPNLGLLNEKLFFGSGTQLSVL.

The rearrangement uses TRBV28 and TRBJ1-1; possible D gene TRBD1, 5 bases. CDR3 length equals 14 residues. Trimming cost V 1 base and J 1 base, with 7 bases left between them. CDR1 is MDHEN, CDR2 SYDVKM, per germline. In nucleotides, the CDR3 is TGTGCCAGCAGTTTATCCCAGGGGAACACTGAAGCTTTCTTT. Translated, it gives CASSLSQGNTEAFF.

The chain couples TRBV18 to TRBJ1-4, with TRBD1 matching 7 bases. The trim removed 3 bases at V and 7 bases at J, leaving 5 bases unmatched. CDR1 is KGHSH, CDR2 LQKENI, per germline. The CDR3 sequence is 14 residues long. CDR3 in DNA: TGTGCCAGCTCACCCCTGGGACAGACTGAAAAACTGTTTTTT. Amino acids: CASSPLGQTEKLFF.

Ten or more counts support this clone. The chain combines TRBV2 with TRBJ1-1; D might be TRBD1 (5 bases). The CDR3 loop spans 13 amino acids. The germline CDR1 and CDR2 sequences are SNHLY and FYNNEI. The V and J ends lost 4 bases and 5 bases respectively, with 11 bases between them. For the CDR3, the DNA is TGTGCCAGCAGTGGGGCGGGGCGTACTGAAGCTTTCTTT. It is translated as CASSGAGRTEAFF.

The rearrangement joins TRBV27 to TRBJ1-2; 9 positions agree with TRBD1. Germline V lookup: CDR1 MNHEY, CDR2 SMNVEV (reference sequence). V trimming: 4 bases; J trimming: 4 bases; junction bases outside the gene matches: 7. This CDR3 is 15 amino acids long. The CDR3 nucleotides read TGTGCCAGCAGTTCACCGGGACAGGGTTTCTATGGCTACACCTTC. Residues: CASSSPGQGFYGYTF.

CDR3 DNA: TGTGCCAGCAGCACAGCAGGCGGGGGGGCGTTCAATGAGCAGTTCTTC. It specifies CASSTAGGGAFNEQFF. This chain joins TRBV9 and TRBJ2-1, with 9 bases matching TRBD2. Germline CDR1 is SGDLS and CDR2 is YYNGEE. The CDR3 extends over 16 amino acids. Losses at the gene ends were 4 bases for V and 6 bases for J; bases not matched to a gene: 11.

V gene TRBV2 combines with J gene TRBJ2-2, with D perhaps assigned TRBD1 or TRBD2 (6 bases each). The CDR3 covers 16 residues. Germline V gives CDR1 SNHLY, CDR2 FYNNEI. Trimming removed 4 bases from V and 1 base from J, with 13 bases in between. CDR3 in amino acids: CASSVRGLMNTGELFF. The CDR3 nucleotides are TGTGCCAGCAGTGTTCGGGGGCTGATGAACACCGGGGAGCTGTTTTTT.

The genes are TRBV19 and TRBJ2-7; TRBD1 aligns across 11 bases. Germline loops: CDR1 LNHDA, CDR2 SQIVND (reference sequence). J gave up 0 bases and V 4 bases, and 8 bases lay outside the gene matches. This CDR3 has 17 amino acids. CDR3 protein: CASSNPPGTGGSYEQYF. CDR3 coding DNA: TGTGCCAGTAGTAACCCCCCCGGGACAGGGGGCTCCTACGAGCAGTACTTC.

The chain's CDR3 is CASRLRGAGELFF. CDR3 nucleotides: TGTGCCAGCAGGCTAAGGGGGGCCGGGGAGCTGTTTTTT. The rearrangement links TRBV12-3 or TRBV12-4 to TRBJ2-2; D is tentatively TRBD1 or TRBD2 (6 bases each). The V gene lost 6 bases and the J gene lost 6 bases, with 11 bases spanning the gap. There are 13 residues in the CDR3.

This sequence joins TRBV7-2 and TRBJ1-1; a possible D gene is TRBD1 (5 bases). CDR3 length: 13 amino acids. The germline V and J ends were trimmed by 2 bases and 8 bases, with 12 bases remaining between them. Germline V gene data show CDR1 as SGHTA and CDR2 as FQGNSA. CDR3 sequence reads: CASSLNAGGEAFF. CDR3 DNA sequence: TGTGCCAGCAGCTTAAATGCGGGGGGGGAAGCTTTCTTT.

The rearrangement uses TRBV11-3 and TRBJ1-1, with D uncertain. V lost 1 base and J 3 bases, leaving 6 bases between the germline ends. Germline V CDR1 and CDR2: SGHNT, YENEEA. The CDR3 is 13 residues long. As DNA, the CDR3 is TGTGCCAGCAGCTTAGGTCCAGACACTGAAGCTTTCTTT. Translating it yields CASSLGPDTEAFF.

V is TRBV27 and J is TRBJ1-5; no clear D gene. The CDR3 extends over 14 amino acids. V lost 5 bases and J lost 1, with 9 bases in between. Germline V gives CDR1 MNHEY, CDR2 SMNVEV (reference sequence). For the CDR3, the DNA is TGTGCCAGCAGTAGGGTGGGCAGCAATCAGCCCCAGCATTTT. Its translation: CASSRVGSNQPQHF.

This clone showed up just a few times. The chain has TRBV2 and TRBJ2-2, with D perhaps TRBD1 (6 bases). Germline V gene sequence: CDR1 SNHLY, CDR2 FYNNEI. The CDR3 length is 16 residues. With 4 bases removed from V and 5 bases from J, the gap between germline ends came to 17 bases. This chain's CDR3 is CASSAQVGAGTGELFF. The CDR3 nucleotides are TGTGCCAGCAGTGCCCAGGTGGGGGCCGGAACCGGGGAGCTGTTTTTT.

This clone was counted only a few times. The CDR3 sequence is CASSSPGQGSEAYTF. CDR3 bases: TGTGCCAGCAGTTCTCCGGGACAGGGATCTGAGGCCTACACCTTC. The chain uses TRBV5-4 and TRBJ1-2; 9 bases are a match to TRBD1. V was clipped by 5 bases and J by 10 bases; unmatched bases: 15. The V gene's germline CDR1 is SGHNT and CDR2 YYREEE (reference sequence). The CDR3 extends over 15 amino acids.